This T cell receptor (beta chain) was sequenced in a study of CD8+ T cells in alopecia areata. Study-wide background: Patients in the study were on tofacitinib for 6 to 18 months, then off it for 6 months.

CDR1 and CDR2 from the germline V gene are MNHEY and SMNVEV (reference sequence). CDR3 length: 15 amino acids. Trimming took off 3 bases at V and 4 bases at J, with 13 bases between the two ends. Findings of the study overall: Tofacitinib significantly decreased scalp clonality and expanded CD8+ clones among top 100. Resident alphabeta T cells of normal skin are also sequenced in scalp samples. Elevated clonality characterized lesional scalp relative to normal scalp, particularly in alopecia totalis/universalis.

Points on this clone: What it recognizes is unknown.

Treatment described: oral pan-JAK inhibitor, 5-10 mg twice daily. RNA, once extracted, was reverse transcribed into cDNA for use as the sequencing template. Using immunoSEQ multiplex PCR, the repertoire was profiled, and TCRdb retains in-frame clones only, with some absent. The sample consists of about 250,000 clones, roughly 60% of them appearing once. This material consisted of CD4+ T cells sorted from blood, taken between weeks 51 and 52, from a patient treated with tofacitinib. The chain combines TRBV27 with TRBJ1-5, with a weak D call TRBD1 (5 bases). The sequence came from a human donor with alopecia areata. CDR3 residues: CASSFVGGLNQPQHF. CDR3 in DNA: TGTGCCAGCAGTTTTGTCGGGGGTTTGAATCAGCCCCAGCATTTT.